This T cell receptor (beta chain) was sequenced for a study of spatial heterogeneity in lung cancer. The study, taken as a whole, reports: Expanded intratumoral alpha and beta TCR counts tracked tumor mutation counts.

This CDR3 contains 14 residues. The V gene lost 0 bases and the J gene lost 5 bases, with 10 bases spanning the gap. From germline, CDR1 is SGHRS and CDR2 YFSETQ. Time point meaning: sample taken at primary tumor resection. There are many counts of this clonotype. The target antigen is unknown. This beta chain represents an off-target read in a library built for alpha chains; its size is of limited meaning. Every cDNA TCR molecule received its own unique molecular identifier. One entry per CDR3 protein results from TCRdb running MiXCR on the 5' RACE reads. The sample contains about 6,000 distinct CDR3 sequences, approximately 15% of which appear only once.

The rearrangement joins TRBV5-1 to TRBJ2-3, with D possibly being TRBD2 (5 bases). The sample was lung tumor tissue, taken at surgery. The TCR was taken from a male donor with early-stage non-small cell lung cancer. DNA of the CDR3: TGCGCCAGCAGCTTGGAGGGCCGGGGAGATACGCAGTATTTT. Amino acid sequence: CASSLEGRGDTQYF.